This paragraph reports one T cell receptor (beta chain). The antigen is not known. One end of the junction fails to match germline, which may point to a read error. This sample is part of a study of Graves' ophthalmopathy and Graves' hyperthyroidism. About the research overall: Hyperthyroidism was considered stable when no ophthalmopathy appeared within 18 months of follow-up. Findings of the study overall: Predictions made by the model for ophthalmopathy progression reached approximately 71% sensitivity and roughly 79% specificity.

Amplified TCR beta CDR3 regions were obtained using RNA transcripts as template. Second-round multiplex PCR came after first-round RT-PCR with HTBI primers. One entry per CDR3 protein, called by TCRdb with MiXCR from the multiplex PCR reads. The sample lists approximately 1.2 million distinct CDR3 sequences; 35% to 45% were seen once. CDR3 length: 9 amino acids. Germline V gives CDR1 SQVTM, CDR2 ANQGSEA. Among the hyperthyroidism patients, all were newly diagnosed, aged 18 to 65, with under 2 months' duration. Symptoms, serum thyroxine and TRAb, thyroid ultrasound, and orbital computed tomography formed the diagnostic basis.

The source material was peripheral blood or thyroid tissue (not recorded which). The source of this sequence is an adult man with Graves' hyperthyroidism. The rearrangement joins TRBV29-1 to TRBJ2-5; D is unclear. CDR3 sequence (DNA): TGCAGCGTAAAAGAGCCCCAGTACTTC. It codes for CSVKEPQYF.